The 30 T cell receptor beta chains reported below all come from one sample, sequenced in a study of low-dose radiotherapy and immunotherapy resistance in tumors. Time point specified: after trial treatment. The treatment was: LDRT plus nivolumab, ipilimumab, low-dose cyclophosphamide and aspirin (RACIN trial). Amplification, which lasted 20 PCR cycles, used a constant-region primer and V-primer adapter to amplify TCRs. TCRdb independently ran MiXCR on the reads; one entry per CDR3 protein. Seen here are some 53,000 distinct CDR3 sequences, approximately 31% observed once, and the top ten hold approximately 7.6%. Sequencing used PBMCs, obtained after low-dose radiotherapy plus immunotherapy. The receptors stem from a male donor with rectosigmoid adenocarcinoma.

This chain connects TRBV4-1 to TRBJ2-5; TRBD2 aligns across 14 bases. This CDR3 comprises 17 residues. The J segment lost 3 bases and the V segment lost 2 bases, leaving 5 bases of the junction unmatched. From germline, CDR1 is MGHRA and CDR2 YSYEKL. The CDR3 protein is CASSQPPGLAGEETQYF. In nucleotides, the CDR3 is TGCGCCAGCAGCCAACCGCCGGGACTAGCGGGAGAAGAGACCCAGTACTTC.

CDR3 residues: CATQVGSNWGNEQFF. Here the CDR3 DNA reads TGCGCCACCCAGGTCGGGAGCAACTGGGGTAATGAGCAGTTCTTC. V and J are TRBV5-1 and TRBJ2-1, with D tentatively TRBD2 (6 bases). In germline, CDR1 is SGHRS, CDR2 YFSETQ. Between the trimmed V and J ends, which lost 9 bases and 7 bases, there was a span of 23 bases. This CDR3 is built from 15 residues.

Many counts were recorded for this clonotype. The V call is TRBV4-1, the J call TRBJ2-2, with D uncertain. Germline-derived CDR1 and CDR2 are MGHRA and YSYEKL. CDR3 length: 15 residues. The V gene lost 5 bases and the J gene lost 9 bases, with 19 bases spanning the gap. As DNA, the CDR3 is TGCGCCAGCAGCTCCCCGCCTCACCTGACCCGGGAGCTGTTTTTT. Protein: CASSSPPHLTRELFF.

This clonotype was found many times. CDR3 DNA sequence: TGTGCCAGCAGTTCCGGGGGCAGTGGAAACACCATATATTTT. Translated, it gives CASSSGGSGNTIYF. V is TRBV6-2 or TRBV6-3 and J is TRBJ1-3; D may be TRBD1 (6 bases). Germline-derived CDR1 and CDR2 are MNHEY and SVGEGT. This CDR3 has 14 residues. V lost 4 bases and J 3 bases, leaving 10 bases between the germline ends.

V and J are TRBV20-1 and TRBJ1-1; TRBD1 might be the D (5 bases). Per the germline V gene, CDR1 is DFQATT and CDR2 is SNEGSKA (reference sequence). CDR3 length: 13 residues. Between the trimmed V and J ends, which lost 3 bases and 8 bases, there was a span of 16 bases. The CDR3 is CSARSTAAREAFF. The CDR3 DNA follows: TGCAGTGCTAGGTCGACAGCGGCTCGCGAAGCTTTCTTT.

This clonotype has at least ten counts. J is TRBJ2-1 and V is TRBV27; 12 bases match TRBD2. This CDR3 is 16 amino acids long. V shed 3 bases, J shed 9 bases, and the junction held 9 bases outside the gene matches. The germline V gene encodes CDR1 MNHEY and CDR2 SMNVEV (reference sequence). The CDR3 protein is CASSLGSTSGRSEQFF. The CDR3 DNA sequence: TGTGCCAGCAGTTTGGGGTCCACTAGCGGGAGGTCTGAGCAGTTCTTC.

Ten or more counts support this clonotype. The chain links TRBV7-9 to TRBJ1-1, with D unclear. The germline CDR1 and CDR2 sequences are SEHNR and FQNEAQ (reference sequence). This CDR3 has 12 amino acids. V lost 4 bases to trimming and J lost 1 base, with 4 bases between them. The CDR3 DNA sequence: TGTGCCAGCAGCTGGGGGAACACTGAAGCTTTCTTT. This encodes CASSWGNTEAFF.

Written as DNA, the CDR3 is TGTGCCAGCAGTGACACAGCCGAGCAGTACTTC. It translates to CASSDTAEQYF. The chain uses TRBV12-3 or TRBV12-4 and TRBJ2-7; D gene ambiguous. This CDR3 is 11 amino acids long. V lost 5 bases and J 6 bases, leaving 8 bases between the germline ends.

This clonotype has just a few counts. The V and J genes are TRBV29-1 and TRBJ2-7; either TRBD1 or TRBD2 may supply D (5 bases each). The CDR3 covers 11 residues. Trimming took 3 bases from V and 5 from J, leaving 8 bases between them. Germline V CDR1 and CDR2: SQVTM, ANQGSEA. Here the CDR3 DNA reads TGCAGCGTTGATTGGGGGAACGAGCAGTACTTC. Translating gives CSVDWGNEQYF.

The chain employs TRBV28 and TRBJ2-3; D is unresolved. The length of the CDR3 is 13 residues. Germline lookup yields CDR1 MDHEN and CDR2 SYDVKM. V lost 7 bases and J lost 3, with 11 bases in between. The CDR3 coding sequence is TGTGCCAGCAACCTCGGAGAGACAGATACGCAGTATTTT. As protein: CASNLGETDTQYF.

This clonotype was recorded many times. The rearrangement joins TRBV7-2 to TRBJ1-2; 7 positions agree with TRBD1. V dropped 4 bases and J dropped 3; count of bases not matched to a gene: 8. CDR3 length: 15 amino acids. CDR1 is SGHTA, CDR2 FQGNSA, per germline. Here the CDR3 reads CASSSRQGTDYGYTF. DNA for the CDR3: TGTGCCAGCAGCTCACGACAGGGAACGGACTATGGCTACACCTTC.

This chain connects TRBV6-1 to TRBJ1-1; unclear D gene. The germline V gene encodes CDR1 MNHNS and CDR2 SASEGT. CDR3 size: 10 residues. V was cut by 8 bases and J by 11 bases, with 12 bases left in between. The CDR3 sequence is CASGEARAFF. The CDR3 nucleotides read TGTGCCAGCGGAGAGGCCAGGGCTTTCTTT.

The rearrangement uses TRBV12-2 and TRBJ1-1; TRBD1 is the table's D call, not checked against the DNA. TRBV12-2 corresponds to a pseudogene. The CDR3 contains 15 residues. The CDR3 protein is CASRWDRGRRTEAFF. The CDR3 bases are TGTGCAAGTCGCTGGGACAGGGGACGTAGGACTGAAGCTTTCTTT.

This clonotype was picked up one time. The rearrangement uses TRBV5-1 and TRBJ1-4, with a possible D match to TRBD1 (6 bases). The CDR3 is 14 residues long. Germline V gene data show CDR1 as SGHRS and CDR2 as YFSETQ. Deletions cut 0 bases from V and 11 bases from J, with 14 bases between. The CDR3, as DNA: TGCGCCAGCAGCTTGGAGCCGGGTACAGGGAAACTGTTTTTT. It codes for CASSLEPGTGKLFF.

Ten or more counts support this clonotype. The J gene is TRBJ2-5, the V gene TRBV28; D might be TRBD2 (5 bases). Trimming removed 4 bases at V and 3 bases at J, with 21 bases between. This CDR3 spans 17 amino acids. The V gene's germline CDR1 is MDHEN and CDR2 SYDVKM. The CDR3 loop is CASSSAGVAGIKETQYF. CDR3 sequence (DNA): TGTGCCAGCAGTTCTGCCGGGGTAGCCGGAATTAAAGAGACCCAGTACTTC.

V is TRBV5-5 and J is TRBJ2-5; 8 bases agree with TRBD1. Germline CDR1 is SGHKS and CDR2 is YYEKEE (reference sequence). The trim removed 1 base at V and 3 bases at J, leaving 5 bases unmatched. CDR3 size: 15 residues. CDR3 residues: CASSLFRTGKETQYF. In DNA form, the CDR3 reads TGTGCCAGCAGCTTGTTCAGGACAGGGAAAGAGACCCAGTACTTC.

CDR3 DNA: TGTGCCAGCAGCTTGAATCAGGGGAAAGATACGCAGTATTTT. Translating gives CASSLNQGKDTQYF. The chain employs TRBV5-4 and TRBJ2-3; a weak D match, TRBD1 (6 bases). The CDR3 covers 14 residues. The V end was cut by 1 base, the J end by 5 bases, with 11 bases between. Germline lookup yields CDR1 SGHNT and CDR2 YYREEE (reference sequence).

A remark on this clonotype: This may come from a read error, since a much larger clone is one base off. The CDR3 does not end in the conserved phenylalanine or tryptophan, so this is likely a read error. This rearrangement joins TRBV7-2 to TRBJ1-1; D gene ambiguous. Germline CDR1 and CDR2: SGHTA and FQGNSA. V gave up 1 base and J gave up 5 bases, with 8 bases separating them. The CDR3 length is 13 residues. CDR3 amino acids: CASSLEVETEAFI. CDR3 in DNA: TGTGCCAGCAGCTTAGAGGTAGAAACTGAAGCTTTCATT.

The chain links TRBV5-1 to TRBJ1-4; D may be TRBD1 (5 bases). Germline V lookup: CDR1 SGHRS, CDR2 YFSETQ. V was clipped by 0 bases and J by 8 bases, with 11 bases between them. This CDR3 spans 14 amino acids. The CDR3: CASSLGQGREKLFF. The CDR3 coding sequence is TGCGCCAGCAGCTTGGGGCAGGGAAGGGAAAAACTGTTTTTT. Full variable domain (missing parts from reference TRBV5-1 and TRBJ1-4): KAGVTQTPRYLIKTRGQQVTLSCSPISGHRSVSWYQQTPGQGLQFLFEYFSETQRNKGNFPGRFSGRQFSNSRSEMNVSTLELGDSALYLCASSLGQGREKLFFGSGTQLSVL.

CDR3 amino acids: CASVGSSPDNEQFF. CDR3 coding DNA: TGTGCCAGCGTAGGGTCTAGCCCTGATAATGAGCAGTTCTTC. This chain uses TRBV9 with TRBJ2-1; TRBD2 is a possible D gene (5 bases). Trimming pared 7 bases from V and 7 bases from J, leaving 18 bases between. Germline lookup yields CDR1 SGDLS and CDR2 YYNGEE. The CDR3 has 14 residues.

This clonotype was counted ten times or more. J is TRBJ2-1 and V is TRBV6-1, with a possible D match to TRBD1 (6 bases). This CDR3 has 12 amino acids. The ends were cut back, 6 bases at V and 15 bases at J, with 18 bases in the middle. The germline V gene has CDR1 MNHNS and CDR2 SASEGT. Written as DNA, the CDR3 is TGTGCCAGCAGCCTCTCTGGGGGCCCGGCGTTCTTC. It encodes CASSLSGGPAFF.

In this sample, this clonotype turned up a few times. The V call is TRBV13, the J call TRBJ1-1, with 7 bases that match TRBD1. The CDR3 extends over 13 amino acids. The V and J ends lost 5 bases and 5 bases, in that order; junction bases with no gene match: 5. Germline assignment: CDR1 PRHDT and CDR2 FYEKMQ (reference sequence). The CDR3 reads CASSHRGWTEAFF. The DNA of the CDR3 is TGTGCCAGCAGCCACAGGGGTTGGACTGAAGCTTTCTTT.

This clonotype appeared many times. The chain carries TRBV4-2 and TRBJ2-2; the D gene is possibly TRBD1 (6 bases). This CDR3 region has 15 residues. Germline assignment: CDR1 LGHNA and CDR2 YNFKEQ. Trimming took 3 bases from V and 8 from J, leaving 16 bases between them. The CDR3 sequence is CASSQTPGARGELFF. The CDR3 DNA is TGTGCCAGCAGCCAGACCCCAGGGGCGCGGGGGGAGCTGTTTTTT.

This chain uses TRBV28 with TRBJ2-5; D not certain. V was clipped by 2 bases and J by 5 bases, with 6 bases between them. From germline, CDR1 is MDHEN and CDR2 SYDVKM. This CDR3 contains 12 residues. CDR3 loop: CASSLRAETQYF. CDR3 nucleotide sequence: TGTGCCAGCAGTTTAAGGGCGGAGACCCAGTACTTC.

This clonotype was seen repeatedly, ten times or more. CDR3 region: CASSLSARSNEQFF. The CDR3 region has the DNA TGTGCCAGCAGTTTATCCGCCAGGAGTAATGAGCAGTTCTTC. The V and J genes are TRBV28 and TRBJ2-1; D is unclear. Looked up from germline, CDR1 is MDHEN and CDR2 is SYDVKM. CDR3 size: 14 residues. Trimming shortened V by 1 base and J by 7 bases, and 11 bases separated the two germline ends.

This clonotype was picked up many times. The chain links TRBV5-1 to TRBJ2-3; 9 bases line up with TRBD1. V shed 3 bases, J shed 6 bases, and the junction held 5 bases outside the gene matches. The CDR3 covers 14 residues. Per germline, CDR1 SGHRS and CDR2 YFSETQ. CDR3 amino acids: CASSSQGAGDTQYF. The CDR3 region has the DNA TGCGCCAGCAGCTCACAGGGGGCAGGGGATACGCAGTATTTT.

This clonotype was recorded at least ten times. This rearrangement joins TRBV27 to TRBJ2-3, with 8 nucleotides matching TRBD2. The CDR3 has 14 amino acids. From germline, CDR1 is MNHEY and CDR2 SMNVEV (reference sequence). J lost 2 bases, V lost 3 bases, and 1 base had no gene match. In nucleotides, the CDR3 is TGTGCCAGCAGTTTTAGCGGGAACACAGATACGCAGTATTTT. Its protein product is CASSFSGNTDTQYF.

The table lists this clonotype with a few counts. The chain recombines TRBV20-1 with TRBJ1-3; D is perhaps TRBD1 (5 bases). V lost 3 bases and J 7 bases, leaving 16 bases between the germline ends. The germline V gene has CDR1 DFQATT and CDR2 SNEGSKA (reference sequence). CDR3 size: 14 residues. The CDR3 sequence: CSARGLWAENTIYF. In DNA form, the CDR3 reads TGCAGTGCTAGGGGACTGTGGGCTGAGAACACCATATATTTT.

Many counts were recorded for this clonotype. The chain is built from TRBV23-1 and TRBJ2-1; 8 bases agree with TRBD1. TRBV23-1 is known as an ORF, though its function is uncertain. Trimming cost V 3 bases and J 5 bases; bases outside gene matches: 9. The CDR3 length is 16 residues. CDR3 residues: CASSQGQAENNNEQFF. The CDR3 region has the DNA TGCGCCAGCAGTCAGGGACAGGCCGAAAACAACAATGAGCAGTTCTTC.

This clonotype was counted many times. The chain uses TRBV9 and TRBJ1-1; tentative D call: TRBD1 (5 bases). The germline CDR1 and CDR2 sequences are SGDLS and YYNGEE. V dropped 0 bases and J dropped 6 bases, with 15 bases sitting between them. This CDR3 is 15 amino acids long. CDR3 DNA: TGTGCCAGCAGCGTAGCTTTACGGGGCCGGGCTGAAGCTTTCTTT. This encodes CASSVALRGRAEAFF.